This T cell receptor (beta chain) was documented in a study of graft-versus-host responses after intestinal transplantation (dated by TCRdb to the early 2020s). With respect to the entire study: The transplants that recipients received were multivisceral, liver-intestinal, or isolated intestinal. Anti-thymocyte globulin induction was given to all recipients, followed by maintenance tacrolimus and steroids for approximately three years. Donor T cell macrochimerism was defined as a peak of at least 4% donor T cells among recipient peripheral blood mononuclear cells. Rather than going through the commercial service, samples from a few later patients were sequenced in-house on an Illumina MiSeq and processed with MiXCR. To identify alloreactive clones, pre-transplant mixed lymphocyte reaction products were sequenced and then compared with unstimulated pre-transplant donor and recipient T cells. After intestinal transplantation, graft-versus-host and host-versus-graft alloreactive T cell clones in the graft, circulation and bone marrow were tracked using bulk TCR-beta CDR3 sequencing. Of the 20 to 25 intestinal transplant recipients enrolled in the cohort, one of whom was a retransplant, 3 patients without pretransplant specimens were excluded.

Receptor amplification or capture employed the immunoSEQ multiplex PCR assay. In most patients, genomic DNA was isolated using the Qiagen DNeasy Blood and Tissue Kit and sent frozen to Adaptive Biotechnologies for TCR sequencing. For most patients, genomic DNA was subjected to high-throughput TCR-beta CDR3 sequencing by Adaptive Biotechnologies. The authors' analysis ran thus. Adaptive's ImmunoSEQ software was the source of the TCR sequencing data for approximately 18 patients, while a few other patients were processed with MiXCR and VDJtools. CD4 versus CD8 sorting errors were corrected by removing sequences found in both subsets at a frequency ratio below 5:1. CDR3 nucleotide sequences shared between donor and recipient were removed because their origin could not be assigned. Alloreactive clones required at least 2-fold expansion over unstimulated cells and minimum CFSE-low frequency of 0.002% (template counts) or 0.001% (read counts). A clone was considered mappable if detected in the sequenced pre-transplant spleen, lymph node, or MLR CFSE-low populations of the donor or recipient. Cumulative frequency of alloreactive clones was calculated as a percentage of all sequences weighted by copy number. This immuneACCESS table, as held by TCRdb, lists in-frame sequences with V and J called but not all clones. Of the missing ones, under half trace to an unresolved V gene in checked studies; the others have no known cause. V and J calls and clone size are copied from that table; D and trimming were computed from the DNA. This sample gives about 73,000 clones in total; 90% of them show up just once. The top ten hold less than 5% of the sample.

The time point label here, explained by the study, means: cells obtained before transplantation from donor or recipient. CD3+CD4+ and CD3+CD8+ populations were FACS-sorted from unstimulated pre-transplant donor and recipient cells taken from spleen or lymph nodes. Paper-wide results and their limitations: Peak levels of circulating GvH clones were associated with declines in HvG clones early after transplant. High GvH to HvG T cell clonal ratios were observed in the allografts of patients with donor T cell macrochimerism. GvH clones were detected in recipient bone marrow, and some appeared earlier in ileal mucosa or blood, consistent with an intestinal mucosal origin. The relatively low number and heterogeneity of intestinal transplant patients limited the conclusions.

A remark on this clone: Its antigen target is currently unknown. Per-nucleotide qualities are absent, and no much larger clonotype sits a single base away.

CDR1 MGHRA and CDR2 YSYEKL were looked up in the germline V gene. At the junction V is shortened by 0 bases and J by 8 bases, with 11 bases in between. Including cysteine and phenylalanine, the CDR3 has 15 amino acids. The read is trimmed to its CDR3 DNA, 45 bases read in frame from base 1. This receptor was identified in a human donor who was the organ donor for an intestinal transplant. Here the chain combines TRBV4-1 and TRBJ1-6; a weak D assignment points to TRBD1 (6 bases agree). The input for sequencing was unstimulated CD8+ T cells sorted from spleen or lymph node cells, taken before transplant. Here is the DNA: TGCGCCAGCAGCCAAGAACCGGGACAATATTCACCCCTCCACTTT. It codes for CASSQEPGQYSPLHF.